The clone carrying this T cell receptor beta chain was picked up a small number of times. The antigen remains undetermined. The record originates from a study of beta chain features in type 1 diabetes. Study results and caveats: Across all four CD4+ subsets, people with type 1 diabetes showed modestly shorter TCRB CDR3s. VDJ junctions sequenced from type 1 diabetes patients showed fewer insertions and more deletions. A greater similarity of naive, central memory and Treg TCRB repertoires was seen among patients than among healthy donors.

Averaging approximately 0.11 L, one heparinised blood draw came from each individual donor. Investigators reverse transcribed all isolated RNA, so they sequenced expressed TCRB transcripts. The average output of naive, central memory and regulatory T cell samples was several million reads. Produced via immunoSEQ multiplex PCR; TCRdb's table is partial and in-frame only. This table holds hundreds of thousands of clones, over 12% found once. The CDR3 extends over 17 amino acids. V lost 1 base, J lost 2 bases, and 11 bases stayed unmatched. Germline V gives CDR1 SGHAT, CDR2 FQNNGV. Sequencing was carried out using naive CD4+ T cells from blood. The receptor was derived from a man younger than 30 with type 1 diabetes. The chain has TRBV11-2 and TRBJ2-7, with 7 bases aligning to TRBD1. The CDR3 region is CASSLGLYRGDPYEQYF. Here the CDR3 DNA reads TGTGCCAGCAGCTTAGGGCTCTACAGGGGCGACCCCTACGAGCAGTACTTC.